The 21 T cell receptor beta chains reported below all come from one sample, sequenced in a study of T cell changes during pregnancy in multiple sclerosis. The data were produced by immunoSEQ multiplex PCR, yet TCRdb's version contains in-frame clones alone and is incomplete. Of tens of thousands of clones listed, about nine tenths are singletons. The material sequenced was CD8+ T cells from peripheral blood mononuclear cells, taken before pregnancy. These receptors originate from a female donor with multiple sclerosis, enrolled in a pregnancy study.

The chain uses TRBV27 and TRBJ1-3; D unresolved. Trimming shortened V by 1 base and J by 4 bases, and 5 bases separated the two germline ends. There are 13 residues in the CDR3. Germline V gene data show CDR1 as MNHEY and CDR2 as SMNVEV (reference sequence). DNA for the CDR3: TGTGCCAGCAGTTTATACTTCGGAAACACCATATATTTT. Translating gives CASSLYFGNTIYF.

The genes are TRBV29-1 and TRBJ2-7; 7 positions agree with TRBD2. Trimming removed 6 bases from V and 2 bases from J; junction bases left unmatched: 7. The CDR3 loop spans 13 amino acids. Germline CDR1 SQVTM, CDR2 ANQGSEA. The CDR3 spells CSVETSRPYEQYF. CDR3 in DNA: TGCAGCGTCGAGACTAGCCGCCCCTACGAGCAGTACTTC.

The chain employs TRBV5-6 and TRBJ2-2, with TRBD1 as a possible D gene (6 bases). V was trimmed by 0 bases and J by 2 bases, leaving 8 bases between them. This CDR3 is 15 amino acids long. Germline V gene sequence: CDR1 SGHDT, CDR2 YYEEEE. The CDR3 region has the DNA TGTGCCAGCAGCTTGGGGGACACAAACACCGGGGAGCTGTTTTTT. Protein: CASSLGDTNTGELFF.

The chain has TRBV6-1 and TRBJ2-5; 12 nucleotides agree with TRBD1. The CDR3 is 13 residues long. V gave up 10 bases and J gave up 4 bases; unmatched junction bases: 4. The V gene's germline CDR1 is MNHNS and CDR2 SASEGT. CDR3 nucleotides: TGTGCCACCGGGACAGGGGGCGCAGAGACCCAGTACTTC. It encodes CATGTGGAETQYF.

Only one count was recorded for this clone. V usage is TRBV4-1 and J usage is TRBJ2-1; D is uncertain. The CDR3 has 13 residues. The V gene lost 1 base and the J gene lost 8 bases, with 9 bases spanning the gap. Germline CDR1 MGHRA, CDR2 YSYEKL. CDR3 sequence (DNA): TGCGCCAGCAGCCAAGGTTATGGCCATGAGCAGTTCTTC. It specifies CASSQGYGHEQFF.

This sequence joins TRBV4-1 and TRBJ1-6; 9 bases map to TRBD1. Per germline, CDR1 MGHRA and CDR2 YSYEKL. CDR3 length equals 15 residues. The trim removed 0 bases at V and 9 bases at J, leaving 3 bases unmatched. Here the CDR3 reads CASSQEGTGFSPLHF. Here the CDR3 DNA reads TGCGCCAGCAGCCAAGAAGGGACAGGGTTTTCACCCCTCCACTTT.

The chain uses TRBV10-1 and TRBJ1-1; D is perhaps TRBD1 (6 bases). V lost 6 bases, J lost 6 bases, and 17 bases lay in between. The CDR3 sequence is 14 residues long. In germline, CDR1 is WNHNN, CDR2 SYGVQD (reference sequence). This CDR3 is CASSPSWQGSEAFF. CDR3 nucleotide sequence: TGCGCCAGCAGCCCCTCCTGGCAGGGGTCTGAAGCTTTCTTT.

This chain joins TRBV4-3 and TRBJ2-7; no clear D gene. The ends were cut back, 1 base at V and 2 bases at J, with 6 bases in the middle. From germline, CDR1 is LGHNA and CDR2 YSLEER. The CDR3 has 13 amino acids. Here the CDR3 DNA reads TGCGCCAGCAGCCAAGCGGTTACCTACGAGCAGTACTTC. Translated, it gives CASSQAVTYEQYF.

The rearrangement joins TRBV5-6 to TRBJ1-1; TRBD1 aligns across 11 bases. Germline values: CDR1 SGHDT, CDR2 YYEEEE. V lost 3 bases and J lost 1; bases outside the gene matches: 2. CDR3 length: 15 amino acids. Written as DNA, the CDR3 is TGTGCCAGCAGCTGGGGGACAGGGGGGAACACTGAAGCTTTCTTT. Protein sequence: CASSWGTGGNTEAFF.

The CDR3 DNA reads as TGCGCCAGCAGCCAATCCGGGACTGCCGGGTACGAGCAGTACTTC. This translates into CASSQSGTAGYEQYF. The gene calls are TRBV4-3 and TRBJ2-7; D is possibly TRBD2 (6 bases). CDR1 is LGHNA and CDR2 is YSLEER in the germline V gene. The CDR3 spans 15 residues. V shed 2 bases and J shed 4 bases, with 15 bases lying between them.

The chain joins TRBV2 to TRBJ2-5; possibly TRBD2 for D (5 bases). This CDR3 is built from 15 residues. Trimming took 5 bases from V and 1 from J, leaving 14 bases between them. Germline assignment: CDR1 SNHLY and CDR2 FYNNEI. The CDR3 is CASSLSLGPQETQYF. For the CDR3, the DNA is TGTGCCAGCAGTCTATCACTAGGCCCCCAAGAGACCCAGTACTTC.

The gene calls are TRBV10-3 and TRBJ1-2, with a weak D call TRBD1 (5 bases). The CDR3 loop spans 13 amino acids. V was cut by 6 bases and J by 3 bases, with 11 bases left in between. Germline CDR1 and CDR2: ENHRY and SYGVKD. CDR3 coding DNA: TGTGCCATCAGCACAGGAGAAGACTATGGCTACACCTTC. Amino acids: CAISTGEDYGYTF.

There are a few counts of this clone. The V and J genes are TRBV4-2 and TRBJ1-1, with D unclear. CDR1 LGHNA and CDR2 YNFKEQ come from the germline V gene. The V end lost 1 base, the J end lost 0 bases, and 6 bases lay between the germline ends. CDR3 length: 14 residues. The CDR3 coding sequence is TGTGCCAGCAGCCAAGGCCAGATGAACACTGAAGCTTTCTTT. Translating it yields CASSQGQMNTEAFF.

J is TRBJ1-1 and V is TRBV6-1; D unclear. Trimming shortened V by 2 bases and J by 2 bases, and 9 bases separated the two germline ends. This CDR3 region has 14 residues. Per the germline V gene, CDR1 is MNHNS and CDR2 is SASEGT. The CDR3 reads CASSEYQVNTEAFF. CDR3 nucleotide sequence: TGTGCCAGCAGTGAATATCAGGTAAACACTGAAGCTTTCTTT.

The chain is built from TRBV9 and TRBJ2-7; D not certain. The V gene's germline CDR1 is SGDLS and CDR2 YYNGEE. The V end lost 0 bases, the J end lost 3 bases, and 4 bases lay between the germline ends. The CDR3 sequence is 12 residues long. DNA for the CDR3: TGTGCCAGCAGCGTAGACGGCTACGAGCAGTACTTC. Its protein product is CASSVDGYEQYF.

The chain combines TRBV13 with TRBJ1-2; D is undetermined. Looked up from germline, CDR1 is PRHDT and CDR2 is FYEKMQ (reference sequence). CDR3 size: 16 residues. V dropped 5 bases and J dropped 4 bases, with 20 bases sitting between them. CDR3 residues: CASSNDLLSGSYGYTF. The CDR3 DNA follows: TGTGCCAGCAGCAACGACTTACTCTCCGGGAGCTATGGCTACACCTTC.

The V and J genes are TRBV6-5 and TRBJ1-3; 7 bases fit TRBD1. CDR3 length: 15 amino acids. V lost 6 bases to trimming and J lost 3 bases; unmatched junction nucleotides: 8. CDR1 is MNHEY and CDR2 is SVGAGI in the germline V gene. CDR3 sequence (DNA): TGTGCCAGCAGCTTCGAGGGGGCGGGTGGAAACACCATATATTTT. This gives the protein CASSFEGAGGNTIYF.

The V and J genes are TRBV9 and TRBJ2-6; 10 nucleotides line up with TRBD2. The CDR3 is 20 residues long. Per the germline V gene, CDR1 is SGDLS and CDR2 is YYNGEE. J lost 0 bases, V lost 2 bases, and 11 bases had no gene match. CDR3 in DNA: TGTGCCAGCAGCGTCCCCCGGAGCGGGGGGGAAGGCTCTGGGGCCAACGTCCTGACTTTC. Translation gives CASSVPRSGGEGSGANVLTF.

This clone was seen a few times. The chain combines TRBV6-1 with TRBJ1-1; D unclear. The germline V and J ends were trimmed by 2 bases and 11 bases, with 12 bases remaining between them. Germline lookup yields CDR1 MNHNS and CDR2 SASEGT. The CDR3 runs 12 residues. The CDR3 reads CASSEIHPRAFF. CDR3 in DNA: TGTGCCAGCAGTGAAATCCACCCTCGGGCTTTCTTT.

The chain employs TRBV29-1 and TRBJ1-2; 8 bases are a match to TRBD1. Germline loops: CDR1 SQVTM, CDR2 ANQGSEA. This CDR3 has 14 amino acids. The J segment lost 5 bases and the V segment lost 3 bases, leaving 8 bases of the junction unmatched. CDR3 nucleotides: TGCAGCGTTGACATCCAGGGGGCGGCTTATGGCTACACCTTC. The encoded protein is CSVDIQGAAYGYTF. The full variable domain, rest sourced from reference TRBV29-1 and TRBJ1-2, is SAVISQKPSRDICQRGTSLTIQCQVDSQVTMMFWYRQQPGQSLTLIATANQGSEATYESGFVIDKFPISRPNLTFSTLTVSNMSPEDSSIYLCSVDIQGAAYGYTFGSGTRLTVV.

J is TRBJ1-2 and V is TRBV27, with 8 bases lining up with TRBD1. Trimming took 4 bases from V and 4 from J; bases not matched to a gene: 8. The germline CDR1 and CDR2 sequences are MNHEY and SMNVEV (reference sequence). The CDR3 loop spans 15 amino acids. CDR3 nucleotide sequence: TGTGCCAGCAGTTCCGCGACAGGGGATGGCTATGGCTACACCTTC. Its protein product is CASSSATGDGYGYTF.